The next 25 T cell receptor beta chains were all read from a single sample in a study of blood T cell repertoires in COVID-19. Profiling relied on immunoSEQ multiplex PCR, and the TCRdb table lists in-frame clones only, not all of them. The table includes approximately 75,000 clones, less than 90% detected once. Material: peripheral blood. These receptors originate from a man older than 75 with COVID-19, enrolled during active disease.

The chain has TRBV12-3 or TRBV12-4 and TRBJ2-2; D call uncertain. This CDR3 comprises 13 residues. Trimming stripped 3 bases from V and 0 bases from J, with 2 bases between. The CDR3 bases are TGTGCCAGCAGTTTCACGAACACCGGGGAGCTGTTTTTT. Its protein is CASSFTNTGELFF.

This clone was recorded only once. V and J are TRBV3-1 (or the pseudogene TRBV3-2) and TRBJ2-3; TRBD2 is a possible D gene (6 bases). V was trimmed by 3 bases and J by 7 bases, leaving 11 bases between them. Germline CDR1 reads LGHDT; CDR2 reads YNNKEL (reference sequence). The CDR3 contains 13 residues. The CDR3 sequence is CASSHPSVYTQYF. CDR3 coding DNA: TGTGCCAGCAGCCACCCTAGCGTCTATACGCAGTATTTT.

V usage is TRBV24-1 and J usage is TRBJ2-2; no clear D gene. V lost 4 bases to trimming and J lost 6 bases, with 14 bases between them. This CDR3 has 15 amino acids. Looked up from germline, CDR1 is KGHDR and CDR2 is SFDVKD. CDR3 protein: CATSDPRRGAGELFF. The CDR3 nucleotides are TGTGCCACCAGTGACCCCCGTCGAGGTGCCGGGGAGCTGTTTTTT.

V usage is TRBV7-2 and J usage is TRBJ2-2; D may be TRBD1 (5 bases). The CDR3 runs 14 residues. The ends were cut back, 5 bases at V and 7 bases at J, with 14 bases in the middle. In germline, CDR1 is SGHTA, CDR2 FQGNSA. CDR3 amino acids: CASSTAPDSGELFF. The CDR3 coding sequence is TGTGCCAGCAGCACCGCCCCCGACAGCGGGGAGCTGTTTTTT.

This chain joins TRBV6-6 and TRBJ1-1; no clear D. Germline CDR1 and CDR2: MNHNY and SVGAGI (reference sequence). The CDR3 is 15 residues long. The V and J ends lost 4 bases and 0 bases respectively, with 12 bases between them. CDR3 in amino acids: CASSSEASMNTEAFF. DNA of the CDR3: TGTGCCAGCAGTTCTGAGGCTAGCATGAACACTGAAGCTTTCTTT.

The chain carries TRBV28 and TRBJ2-2; the match to TRBD1 covers 10 bases. With V trimmed by 3 bases and J by 0 bases, 7 bases remained unmatched. The CDR3 is made up of 18 amino acids. CDR1 is MDHEN, CDR2 SYDVKM, per germline. As DNA, the CDR3 is TGTGCCAGCAGTTTCTGGGACAGGGGCAAATCGAACACCGGGGAGCTGTTTTTT. Protein product: CASSFWDRGKSNTGELFF.

V usage is TRBV9 and J usage is TRBJ1-2, with TRBD1 matching over 8 bases. CDR3 length equals 15 residues. Germline-derived CDR1 and CDR2 are SGDLS and YYNGEE. The trim removed 2 bases at V and 6 bases at J, leaving 9 bases unmatched. This CDR3 reads CASSVDYRGLDGYTF. CDR3 nucleotides: TGTGCCAGCAGCGTTGACTACAGGGGGTTGGATGGCTACACCTTC.

This chain links TRBV15 with TRBJ1-1; possibly TRBD1 for D (6 bases). Germline lookup yields CDR1 LNHNV and CDR2 YYDKDF (reference sequence). Trimming pared 0 bases from V and 5 bases from J, leaving 13 bases between. The CDR3 contains 15 residues. The CDR3 loop reads CATSRERQGMTEAFF. CDR3 bases: TGTGCCACCAGCAGAGAACGTCAGGGGATGACTGAAGCTTTCTTT.

The chain combines TRBV6-4 with TRBJ1-2; perhaps TRBD1 as D (5 bases). Germline values: CDR1 MRHNA, CDR2 SNTAGT. Deletions cut 0 bases from V and 1 base from J, with 6 bases between. This CDR3 comprises 14 residues. In DNA, the CDR3 is TGTGCCAGCAGTGACTCCGACAGTAACTATGGCTACACCTTC. Translated, it gives CASSDSDSNYGYTF.

V usage is TRBV5-1 and J usage is TRBJ1-1, with D possibly being TRBD1 (6 bases). Germline V CDR1 and CDR2: SGHRS, YFSETQ. The germline V and J ends were trimmed by 3 bases and 4 bases, with 13 bases remaining between them. This CDR3 is 14 amino acids long. This CDR3 reads CASSSQGWRTEAFF. The DNA of the CDR3 is TGCGCCAGCAGCTCACAGGGCTGGCGCACTGAAGCTTTCTTT.

This clone was observed a single time. The J gene is TRBJ2-2, the V gene TRBV29-1, with 11 bases lining up with TRBD1. Trimming cost V 1 base and J 5 bases; bases outside gene matches: 3. The germline V gene encodes CDR1 SQVTM and CDR2 ANQGSEA. This CDR3 has 15 amino acids. This chain's CDR3 is CSVEGTGGGTGELFF. The CDR3 DNA reads TGCAGCGTTGAAGGGACAGGGGGCGGTACCGGGGAGCTGTTTTTT.

The V call is TRBV11-2, the J call TRBJ2-2; TRBD2 matches 13 bases. Unmatched junction bases numbered 4, after V lost 5 bases and J lost 4 bases. The CDR3 runs to 16 residues. In germline, CDR1 is SGHAT, CDR2 FQNNGV. The CDR3 loop reads CASSPGLAGATGELFF. CDR3 nucleotide sequence: TGTGCCAGCAGCCCCGGACTAGCGGGGGCCACCGGGGAGCTGTTTTTT.

This clone was seen a few times. This chain links TRBV7-3 with TRBJ2-1, with D perhaps matching TRBD1 (6 bases). Between the trimmed V and J ends, which lost 10 bases and 5 bases, there was a span of 18 bases. CDR3 length: 14 amino acids. The germline V gene has CDR1 SGHTA and CDR2 FQGTGA. CDR3 residues: CATELQGIDNEQFF. The DNA for the CDR3 is TGTGCCACCGAACTACAGGGAATCGACAATGAGCAGTTCTTC.

The V call is TRBV2, the J call TRBJ1-2; D is ambiguous. Trimming took off 3 bases at V and 6 bases at J, with 11 bases between the two ends. The CDR3 runs to 13 residues. From germline, CDR1 is SNHLY and CDR2 FYNNEI. CDR3 coding DNA: TGTGCCAGCAGTGAGACCCGAGAGGATGGCTACACCTTC. Translation gives CASSETREDGYTF.

This rearrangement joins TRBV10-3 to TRBJ1-2; 10 bases are a match to TRBD1. V shed 7 bases and J 3 bases; nucleotides not matched to a gene: 5. This CDR3 contains 14 residues. Germline CDR1 and CDR2: ENHRY and SYGVKD. CDR3 nucleotides: TGTGCCATCAAGCAGACAGGGGGCGACTATGGCTACACCTTC. Amino acid sequence: CAIKQTGGDYGYTF.

This clone occurred once. The chain couples TRBV18 to TRBJ1-1; tentative D call: TRBD1 (6 bases). Trimming removed 5 bases at V and 3 bases at J, with 16 bases between. The CDR3 has 15 residues. CDR1 and CDR2 from the germline V gene are KGHSH and LQKENI. The CDR3 spells CASSSSTGLYTEAFF. In nucleotides, the CDR3 is TGTGCCAGCTCATCCTCGACAGGATTGTACACTGAAGCTTTCTTT.

This chain links TRBV19 with TRBJ2-5, with D unclear. This CDR3 has 16 amino acids. Trimming removed 4 bases at V and 4 bases at J, with 19 bases between. CDR1 and CDR2 (germline): LNHDA, SQIVND (reference sequence). The CDR3 bases are TGTGCCAGTAGTACCCGCCGCGGCAGCGCCGGAGAGACCCAGTACTTC. Translating gives CASSTRRGSAGETQYF.

This clone showed up just a few times. The chain combines TRBV9 with TRBJ2-7, with a weak D call TRBD2 (5 bases). Trimming took 2 bases from V and 2 from J, leaving 20 bases between them. Germline V gives CDR1 SGDLS, CDR2 YYNGEE. The CDR3 runs 17 residues. The CDR3 DNA reads as TGTGCCAGCAGCGTTGGTCCCGGGCAAGAGCGGACCTACGAGCAGTACTTC. Translation gives CASSVGPGQERTYEQYF.

The chain links TRBV5-1 to TRBJ2-2; 10 bases line up with TRBD1. The CDR3 has 15 amino acids. Germline values: CDR1 SGHRS, CDR2 YFSETQ. The V and J ends lost 4 bases and 3 bases, in that order; junction bases with no gene match: 3. The CDR3 is CASSRDRGDTGELFF. In DNA form, the CDR3 reads TGCGCCAGCAGCCGGGACAGGGGTGACACCGGGGAGCTGTTTTTT.

The V call is TRBV23-1, the J call TRBJ1-5; a weak D match, TRBD1 (6 bases). TRBV23-1 is an open reading frame whose function is uncertain. Trimming left V 7 bases short and J 0 bases short, with 13 bases between. The CDR3 consists of 15 residues. The chain's CDR3 is CASIRTDDSNQPQHF. In DNA form, the CDR3 reads TGCGCCAGCATTCGGACAGATGATAGCAATCAGCCCCAGCATTTT.

J is TRBJ1-2 and V is TRBV9; TRBD1 aligns across 11 bases. With V trimmed by 4 bases and J by 8 bases, 10 bases remained unmatched. This CDR3 contains 15 residues. Germline-derived CDR1 and CDR2 are SGDLS and YYNGEE. The CDR3 loop is CASSLSPGTGGGYTF. CDR3 nucleotide sequence: TGTGCCAGCAGCCTCAGTCCCGGGACAGGGGGAGGCTACACCTTC.

This clone was detected once. The rearrangement joins TRBV12-3 or TRBV12-4 to TRBJ1-1; the D is unclear. Deletions cut 6 bases from V and 10 bases from J, with 18 bases between. The CDR3 contains 13 residues. The CDR3 coding sequence is TGTGCCAGCAGCACCAGGACTGCCGTCGGAGCTTTCTTT. Translation gives CASSTRTAVGAFF.

The rearrangement links TRBV18 to TRBJ1-2; maybe TRBD1 (6 bases). Trimming cost V 6 bases and J 4 bases, with 12 bases left between them. Germline CDR1 KGHSH, CDR2 LQKENI. This CDR3 has 13 amino acids. DNA for the CDR3: TGTGCCAGCTCCCCGCCGGACAGCTATGGCTACACCTTC. Its protein product is CASSPPDSYGYTF.

This sequence joins TRBV6-1 and TRBJ2-3; TRBD2 matches 9 bases. Germline-derived CDR1 and CDR2 are MNHNS and SASEGT. The J segment lost 4 bases and the V segment lost 3 bases, leaving 5 bases of the junction unmatched. CDR3 size: 15 residues. For the CDR3, the DNA is TGTGCCAGCAGTGATGGCGGGGGGGTCCCAGATACGCAGTATTTT. Its translation: CASSDGGGVPDTQYF.

V gene TRBV2 combines with J gene TRBJ2-1, with D perhaps matching TRBD1 (6 bases). CDR1 and CDR2 from the germline V gene are SNHLY and FYNNEI. Trimming stripped 9 bases from V and 5 bases from J, with 17 bases between. There are 14 residues in the CDR3. CDR3: CASRRDRNNNEQFF. CDR3 DNA sequence: TGTGCCAGTAGACGAGACAGGAATAACAATGAGCAGTTCTTC.